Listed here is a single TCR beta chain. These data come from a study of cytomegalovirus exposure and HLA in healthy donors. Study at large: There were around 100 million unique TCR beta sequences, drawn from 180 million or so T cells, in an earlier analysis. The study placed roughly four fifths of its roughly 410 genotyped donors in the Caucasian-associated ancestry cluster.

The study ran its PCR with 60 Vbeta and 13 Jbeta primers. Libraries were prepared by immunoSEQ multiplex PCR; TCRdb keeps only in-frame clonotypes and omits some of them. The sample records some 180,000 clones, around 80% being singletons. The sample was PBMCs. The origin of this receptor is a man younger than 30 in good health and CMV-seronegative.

CDR3 coding DNA: TGTGCCAGCAGTTCCTCCGGGACAGGGGGCCACGAGCAGTACTTC. It codes for CASSSSGTGGHEQYF. The chain uses TRBV28 and TRBJ2-7; 12 bases fit TRBD1. Unmatched junction bases numbered 6, after V lost 4 bases and J lost 5 bases. Germline loops: CDR1 MDHEN, CDR2 SYDVKM. The CDR3 is made up of 15 amino acids.